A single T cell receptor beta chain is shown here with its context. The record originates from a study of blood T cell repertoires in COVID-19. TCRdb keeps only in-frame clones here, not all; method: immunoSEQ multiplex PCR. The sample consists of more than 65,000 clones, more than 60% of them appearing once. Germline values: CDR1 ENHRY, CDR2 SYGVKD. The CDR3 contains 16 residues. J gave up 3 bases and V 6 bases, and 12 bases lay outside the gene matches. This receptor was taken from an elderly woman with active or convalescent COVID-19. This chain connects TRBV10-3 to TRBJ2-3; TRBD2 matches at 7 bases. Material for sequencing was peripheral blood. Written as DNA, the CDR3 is TGTGCCATCAGCCCAGCTGCGATTAGCGGGACAGATACGCAGTATTTT. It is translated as CAISPAAISGTDTQYF.